One sample yielded the 31 T cell receptor beta chains listed below, sequenced in a study of blood T cell repertoires in COVID-19. Sequencing was performed with immunoSEQ multiplex PCR; in TCRdb, only in-frame clones are kept and a portion is missing. The sample gives fewer than 200,000 clones, more than 75% of which show up once; 7.8% is in the top ten. Specimen: peripheral blood. The receptors were gathered from a woman aged 55-69 years with COVID-19, enrolled during active disease.

The CDR3 DNA reads TGTGCCAGCAGCTCTCAGGGTGCCGGGGAGCTGTTTTTT. Protein sequence: CASSSQGAGELFF. This sequence joins TRBV7-3 and TRBJ2-2, with D perhaps TRBD1 (5 bases). Trimming removed 4 bases from V and 6 bases from J, with 9 bases in between. The CDR3 has 13 residues. Germline V gene lookup returns CDR1 SGHTA and CDR2 FQGTGA.

This chain links TRBV6-2 or TRBV6-3 with TRBJ2-2, with a tentative D call TRBD1 (6 bases). The CDR3 covers 15 residues. CDR1 MNHEY and CDR2 SVGEGT come from the germline V gene. The V and J ends lost 5 bases and 1 base respectively, with 11 bases between them. The CDR3, as DNA: TGTGCCAGCAGTCAACAGGGTCTGAACACCGGGGAGCTGTTTTTT. It yields the protein CASSQQGLNTGELFF.

This clone was found a few times. The V and J genes are TRBV7-3 and TRBJ1-5; the D is unclear. The CDR3 contains 13 residues. V lost 5 bases to trimming and J lost 2 bases, with 7 bases between them. Germline V gene data show CDR1 as SGHTA and CDR2 as FQGTGA. The DNA of the CDR3 is TGTGCCAGCAGCCAAGGAGGCAATCAGCCCCAGCATTTT. This codes for CASSQGGNQPQHF.

Only a few counts were recorded for this clone. V is TRBV7-8 and J is TRBJ2-1, with 9 positions matching TRBD2. The germline CDR1 and CDR2 sequences are SGHVS and FQNEAQ. CDR3 length equals 16 residues. V lost 5 bases, J lost 0 bases, and 5 bases stayed unmatched. CDR3 coding DNA: TGTGCCAGCAGCGGTATTAGCGGGGGCTCCTACAATGAGCAGTTCTTC. Protein: CASSGISGGSYNEQFF. Together with reference TRBV7-8 and TRBJ2-1, the CDR3 gives the full variable domain: GAGVSQSPRYKVAKRGQDVALRCDPISGHVSLFWYQQALGQGPEFLTYFQNEAQLDKSGLPSDRFFAERPEGSVSTLKIQRTQQEDSAVYLCASSGISGGSYNEQFFGPGTRLTVL.

The chain uses TRBV9 and TRBJ1-1; D possibly corresponds to TRBD1 (5 bases). The length of the CDR3 is 15 residues. V was pared by 0 bases and J by 0 bases, with 9 bases between. Germline CDR1 is SGDLS and CDR2 is YYNGEE. CDR3 DNA: TGTGCCAGCAGCGTAGTTGGGGACTTGAACACTGAAGCTTTCTTT. This gives the protein CASSVVGDLNTEAFF. Based on the CDR3 plus reference TRBV9 and TRBJ1-1, the full variable domain is DSGVTQTPKHLITATGQRVTLRCSPRSGDLSVYWYQQSLDQGLQFLIQYYNGEERAKGNILERFSAQQFPDLHSELNLSSLELGDSALYFCASSVVGDLNTEAFFGQGTRLTVV.

This clone was seen only a few times. This chain links TRBV28 with TRBJ1-5; 8 nucleotides match TRBD1. The germline CDR1 and CDR2 sequences are MDHEN and SYDVKM. The CDR3 spans 14 residues. V dropped 9 bases and J dropped 4; count of bases not matched to a gene: 8. The CDR3 DNA follows: TGTGCCAGTCAGACAGGGGTAAAAAATCAGCCCCAGCATTTT. Translating gives CASQTGVKNQPQHF.

The CDR3 here is CASNRDNTDTQYF. CDR3 sequence (DNA): TGTGCCAGCAACAGGGACAACACAGATACGCAGTATTTT. The V call is TRBV2, the J call TRBJ2-3; a weak D match, TRBD1 (6 bases). In germline, CDR1 is SNHLY, CDR2 FYNNEI. There are 13 residues in the CDR3. V was clipped by 7 bases and J by 2 bases, with 10 bases between them.

This chain links TRBV5-1 with TRBJ2-1; the D gene is possibly TRBD1 (5 bases). V was trimmed by 5 bases and J by 5 bases, leaving 5 bases between them. Germline lookup yields CDR1 SGHRS and CDR2 YFSETQ. CDR3 length equals 11 residues. The chain's CDR3 is CASRGDNEQFF. The CDR3 nucleotides are TGCGCCAGCAGAGGGGACAATGAGCAGTTCTTC.

The V call is TRBV9, the J call TRBJ1-1, with TRBD1 as a possible D gene (6 bases). Germline V gene data show CDR1 as SGDLS and CDR2 as YYNGEE. V was trimmed by 0 bases and J by 4 bases, leaving 16 bases between them. CDR3 length: 16 residues. For the CDR3, the DNA is TGTGCCAGCAGCGTAGGGCCCTTCGACAGGCTCACTGAAGCTTTCTTT. It encodes CASSVGPFDRLTEAFF.

This rearrangement joins TRBV6-5 to TRBJ1-6, with 7 positions matching TRBD1. The CDR3 loop spans 13 amino acids. V trimming: 6 bases; J trimming: 12 bases; junction bases outside the gene matches: 8. Per the germline V gene, CDR1 is MNHEY and CDR2 is SVGAGI. The CDR3 coding sequence is TGTGCCAGCAGACTGGGACAGACTATACCCCTCCACTTT. Amino acid sequence: CASRLGQTIPLHF.

This rearrangement joins TRBV27 to TRBJ1-6; a possible D gene is TRBD1 (6 bases). CDR1 and CDR2 from the germline V gene are MNHEY and SMNVEV (reference sequence). The CDR3 length is 16 residues. V was cut by 5 bases and J by 3 bases, with 14 bases left in between. CDR3 sequence reads: CASSPADRLYNSPLHF. The CDR3 region has the DNA TGTGCCAGCAGTCCCGCCGACAGGCTCTATAATTCACCCCTCCACTTT.

This clone was seen only a few times. The rearrangement links TRBV5-1 to TRBJ2-1; 10 bases are shared with TRBD1. The CDR3 runs 15 residues. Trimming cost V 4 bases and J 7 bases; bases outside gene matches: 8. CDR1 SGHRS and CDR2 YFSETQ come from the germline V gene. CDR3 coding DNA: TGCGCCAGCAGCGACCCGGACAGGGGGACGAATGAGCAGTTCTTC. Amino acid sequence: CASSDPDRGTNEQFF.

This chain uses TRBV21-1 with TRBJ1-3; the table gives TRBD1 as D, unverified against the DNA. TRBV21-1 corresponds to a pseudogene. This CDR3 spans 17 amino acids. CDR3 nucleotides: TGTGCCAGCAGCATACGGGACAGGGGGTCTTCTGGAAACACCATATATTTT. Translating it yields CASSIRDRGSSGNTIYF.

CDR3 coding DNA: TGTGCCAGCAGAAGGACAGGGCCATACAATGAGCAGTTCTTC. Residues: CASRRTGPYNEQFF. This chain links TRBV5-8 with TRBJ2-1; 8 positions match TRBD1. Germline values: CDR1 SGHTS, CDR2 YDEGEE. Germline trimming cut 5 bases from V and 4 bases from J; bases unmatched to any gene: 5. This CDR3 spans 14 amino acids.

The chain is built from TRBV19 and TRBJ2-3, with D maybe TRBD2 (6 bases). CDR3 length: 19 amino acids. V was shortened by 5 bases and J by 7 bases, with 31 bases between the two germline ends. The germline V gene has CDR1 LNHDA and CDR2 SQIVND (reference sequence). CDR3 DNA: TGTGCCAGTAGTCTATATGGGCCGGGGGTCTCGAGGCAGACGAATACGCAGTATTTT. Protein product: CASSLYGPGVSRQTNTQYF.

V and J are TRBV5-1 and TRBJ1-1; a possible D gene is TRBD1 (5 bases). This CDR3 is built from 17 residues. Germline CDR1 is SGHRS and CDR2 is YFSETQ. V was cut by 2 bases and J by 5 bases, with 22 bases left in between. The CDR3 here is CASSFLVGTEGTTEAFF. In DNA form, the CDR3 reads TGCGCCAGCAGCTTTTTAGTGGGGACGGAGGGCACGACTGAAGCTTTCTTT. The full variable domain, rest sourced from reference TRBV5-1 and TRBJ1-1, is KAGVTQTPRYLIKTRGQQVTLSCSPISGHRSVSWYQQTPGQGLQFLFEYFSETQRNKGNFPGRFSGRQFSNSRSEMNVSTLELGDSALYLCASSFLVGTEGTTEAFFGQGTRLTVV.

This chain links TRBV20-1 with TRBJ2-7; D unclear. V lost 6 bases, J lost 4 bases, and 10 bases lay in between. The CDR3 contains 11 residues. Germline assignment: CDR1 DFQATT and CDR2 SNEGSKA (reference sequence). CDR3 amino acids: CSATFGYEQYV. CDR3 sequence (DNA): TGCAGTGCCACCTTCGGGTACGAGCAGTACGTC.

J is TRBJ2-2 and V is TRBV4-2; TRBD2 agrees at 8 bases. The CDR3 covers 17 residues. Germline CDR1 is LGHNA and CDR2 is YNFKEQ. J was trimmed by 3 bases and V by 1 base; bases with no gene match: 7. This CDR3 reads CASSQGEREIYTGELFF. The CDR3 DNA sequence: TGTGCCAGCAGCCAAGGGGAGCGGGAGATTTACACCGGGGAGCTGTTTTTT.

The chain links TRBV9 to TRBJ2-5, with 9 bases that match TRBD2. The trim removed 0 bases at V and 5 bases at J, leaving 8 bases unmatched. Germline-derived CDR1 and CDR2 are SGDLS and YYNGEE. CDR3 length: 16 residues. This chain's CDR3 is CASSVGGGGAWETQYF. The CDR3 DNA follows: TGTGCCAGCAGCGTAGGTGGCGGGGGGGCCTGGGAGACCCAGTACTTC.

V usage is TRBV29-1 and J usage is TRBJ1-1, with 11 bases identical to TRBD1. Germline V gene data show CDR1 as SQVTM and CDR2 as ANQGSEA. This CDR3 region has 15 residues. The J segment lost 6 bases and the V segment lost 4 bases, leaving 10 bases of the junction unmatched. The CDR3 DNA reads TGCAGCGTTGGAAGGGGAATGGGACAGGGGGCTGAAGCTTTCTTT. It yields the protein CSVGRGMGQGAEAFF.

This chain uses TRBV24-1 with TRBJ1-3, with D possibly being TRBD1 (5 bases). The CDR3 extends over 15 amino acids. Trimming removed 6 bases from V and 2 bases from J, with 13 bases in between. Germline CDR1 is KGHDR and CDR2 is SFDVKD. CDR3 in amino acids: CATSPSGGAGNTIYF. The CDR3 DNA sequence: TGTGCCACCAGTCCATCGGGAGGGGCTGGAAACACCATATATTTT.

V and J are TRBV6-5 and TRBJ2-2; D may be TRBD2 (5 bases). CDR1 and CDR2 (germline): MNHEY, SVGAGI. V gave up 0 bases and J gave up 1 base, with 9 bases separating them. The length of the CDR3 is 16 residues. This chain's CDR3 is CASSYSRGQNTGELFF. In DNA form, the CDR3 reads TGTGCCAGCAGTTACTCGAGAGGGCAGAACACCGGGGAGCTGTTTTTT.

This chain joins TRBV7-8 and TRBJ1-2; no clear D gene. V was pared by 3 bases and J by 4 bases, with 12 bases between. This CDR3 has 14 amino acids. Germline loops: CDR1 SGHVS, CDR2 FQNEAQ. The CDR3 DNA follows: TGTGCCAGCAGCTTCCGGACGGAGGCCTATGGCTACACCTTC. This translates into CASSFRTEAYGYTF.

This clone appeared a few times. V usage is TRBV5-1 and J usage is TRBJ2-5; 8 positions agree with TRBD1. This CDR3 contains 17 residues. The germline gives CDR1 SGHRS, CDR2 YFSETQ. V was clipped by 1 base and J by 4 bases; unmatched bases: 12. The CDR3 loop reads CASSLYPTGGERETQYF. The CDR3 nucleotides are TGCGCCAGCAGCTTGTACCCCACAGGGGGAGAGCGAGAGACCCAGTACTTC.

The chain recombines TRBV10-1 with TRBJ2-7, with 8 nucleotides matching TRBD1. Looked up from germline, CDR1 is WNHNN and CDR2 is SYGVQD (reference sequence). The CDR3 is made up of 12 amino acids. Unmatched junction bases numbered 3, after V lost 10 bases and J lost 1 base. The CDR3 nucleotides are TGCGCCATCGGACAGGGTTCCTACGAGCAGTACTTC. The encoded protein is CAIGQGSYEQYF.

V is TRBV6-2 or TRBV6-3 and J is TRBJ2-7; 12 nucleotides line up with TRBD2. After removal of 2 bases from V and 3 bases from J, the junction contained 11 bases not matched to a gene. The germline gives CDR1 MNHEY, CDR2 SVGEGT. This CDR3 is built from 18 residues. Written as DNA, the CDR3 is TGTGCCAGCAGTTACGACCCCGGGACTAGCGGGCCGATCTACGAGCAGTACTTC. Translating gives CASSYDPGTSGPIYEQYF.

The rearrangement joins TRBV30 to TRBJ1-2; 7 bases match TRBD1. In germline, CDR1 is GTSNPN, CDR2 SVGIG (reference sequence). V was clipped by 0 bases and J by 3 bases; unmatched bases: 7. This CDR3 spans 15 amino acids. CDR3 nucleotide sequence: TGTGCCTGGAGTGTACAGGGGTTAGACCACTATGGCTACACCTTC. As protein: CAWSVQGLDHYGYTF. The full variable domain, in which reference TRBV30 and TRBJ1-2 provide the parts outside the CDR3, is SQTIHQWPATLVQPVGSPLSLECTVEGTSNPNLYWYRQAAGRGLQLLFYSVGIGQISSEVPQNLSASRPQDRQFILSSKKLLLSDSGFYLCAWSVQGLDHYGYTFGSGTRLTVV.

This chain uses TRBV9 with TRBJ1-1; D is possibly TRBD1 (5 bases). The V and J ends lost 2 bases and 4 bases respectively, with 15 bases between them. In germline, CDR1 is SGDLS, CDR2 YYNGEE. This CDR3 is built from 15 residues. The CDR3: CASSVKGARVTEAFF. CDR3 bases: TGTGCCAGCAGCGTTAAAGGGGCGCGAGTCACTGAAGCTTTCTTT.

The chain links TRBV18 to TRBJ2-5; D gene uncertain. The CDR3 extends over 14 amino acids. CDR1 is KGHSH and CDR2 is LQKENI in the germline V gene. V was clipped by 0 bases and J by 2 bases, with 7 bases between them. The CDR3 nucleotides are TGTGCCAGCTCACCACCGGTCCTACAAGAGACCCAGTACTTC. The encoded protein is CASSPPVLQETQYF.

The V gene is TRBV3-1 (or the pseudogene TRBV3-2), the J gene TRBJ1-6, with 10 bases aligning to TRBD1. In germline, CDR1 is LGHDT, CDR2 YNNKEL (reference sequence). Losses at the gene ends were 3 bases for V and 10 bases for J; bases not matched to a gene: 15. This CDR3 has 18 amino acids. CDR3 loop: CASSHYSGTGAGRSPLHF. In DNA form, the CDR3 reads TGTGCCAGCAGCCATTATAGCGGGACAGGGGCGGGTAGGTCACCCCTCCACTTT.

This rearrangement joins TRBV9 to TRBJ1-3, with D hard to call. This CDR3 has 17 residues. Germline V gene lookup returns CDR1 SGDLS and CDR2 YYNGEE. The V end was cut by 0 bases, the J end by 4 bases, with 17 bases between. The CDR3 DNA follows: TGTGCCAGCAGCGTAGCGCCCTTACAGACCTTCGGAAACACCATATATTTT. Residues: CASSVAPLQTFGNTIYF. The whole variable domain, filled in from reference TRBV9 and TRBJ1-3, reads DSGVTQTPKHLITATGQRVTLRCSPRSGDLSVYWYQQSLDQGLQFLIQYYNGEERAKGNILERFSAQQFPDLHSELNLSSLELGDSALYFCASSVAPLQTFGNTIYFGEGSWLTVV.